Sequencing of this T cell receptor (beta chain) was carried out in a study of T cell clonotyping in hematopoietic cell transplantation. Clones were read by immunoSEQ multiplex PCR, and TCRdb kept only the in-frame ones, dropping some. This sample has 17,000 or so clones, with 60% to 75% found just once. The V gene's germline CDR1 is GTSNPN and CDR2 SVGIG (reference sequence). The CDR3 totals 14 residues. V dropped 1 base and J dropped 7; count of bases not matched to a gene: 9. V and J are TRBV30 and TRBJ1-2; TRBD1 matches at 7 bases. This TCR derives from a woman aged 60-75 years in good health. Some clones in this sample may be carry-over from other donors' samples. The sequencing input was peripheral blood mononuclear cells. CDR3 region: CAWSGNRGFGGYTF. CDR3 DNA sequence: TGTGCCTGGAGTGGAAACAGGGGCTTTGGTGGCTACACCTTC.